This TCR beta chain was recorded in a study of cytomegalovirus exposure and HLA in healthy donors. The CDR3 is made up of 14 amino acids. Germline CDR1 is LNHDA and CDR2 is SQIVND (reference sequence). The V gene end was trimmed by 7 bases and the J gene end by 3 bases; junction bases not matched to a gene: 5. Overall study results and limits: When the data were analyzed later, several of the most significant clusters appeared to be linked to common viral pathogens.

In regard to this clone: What it binds is unknown.

PCR was performed using 60 Vbeta and 13 Jbeta primers. Data came from immunoSEQ multiplex PCR; TCRdb stores just in-frame clones and leaves some out. The sample carries some 140,000 clones, roughly 85% recorded once. This clonotype was obtained from a man between 35 and 55 years old in good health and CMV-seronegative. Sequencing was carried out using PBMCs. The gene calls are TRBV19 and TRBJ2-7; 11 bases are a match to TRBD1. The CDR3 region has the DNA TGTGCCAGTACCCGGACAGGGGGCCTCTACGAGCAGTACTTC. Translated: CASTRTGGLYEQYF.